The text below deals with one T cell receptor beta chain. Antigen: not known. This entry belongs to a study of CD8 T cells in Susac syndrome. cDNA came from around 0.54 to 1 ug RNA primed by random hexamers. Using its own MiXCR run on the immunoSEQ multiplex PCR reads, TCRdb lists one record per CDR3 protein. The sample holds 120,000 or so distinct CDR3 sequences, roughly 96% seen once. Trimming took 7 bases from V and 2 from J, leaving 15 bases between them. CDR1 and CDR2 (germline): MDHEN, SYDVKM. This CDR3 is built from 15 residues. Whole-study results and caveats: The study recognized that the number of individuals in its TCR sequencing and HLA analysis was relatively small.

The V and J genes are TRBV28 and TRBJ2-4; possibly TRBD2 for D (6 bases). This TCR was sampled from a human donor in good health. Sequencing was performed on CD4+ T cells from PBMCs. The CDR3 nucleotides are TGTGCCAGCACCCCGGAGGGGCTCTCCAAAAACATTCAGTACTTC. Amino acid sequence: CASTPEGLSKNIQYF.